This entry describes one T cell receptor beta chain. The sample originates from a study of shared clonotypes between healthy human individuals. The CDR3 has 16 amino acids. Germline CDR1 is SEHNR and CDR2 is FQNEAQ (reference sequence). Trimming took 2 bases from V and 5 from J; bases not matched to a gene: 5. Positively selected for CCR7, the CD45RO-negative cells used as naive CD8 cells excluded terminally differentiated effector memory CD45RA+ cells. TCRdb's table, derived via immunoSEQ multiplex PCR, lists solely in-frame clones and lacks some. The table lists approximately 720,000 clones, about 91% of them singletons.

The specimen sequenced was naive CD8+ T cells sorted from blood. This clonotype was obtained from a man aged 25-40 years in good health. V and J are TRBV7-9 and TRBJ2-1; 11 nucleotides line up with TRBD2. CDR3 bases: TGTGCCAGCAGCTTAAAACTAGCGGGAGATAACAATGAGCAGTTCTTC. Encoded protein: CASSLKLAGDNNEQFF.